The 32 T cell receptor beta chains presented below share a single source sample, sequenced in a study of T-cell memory formation after mild COVID-19. TCRdb independently ran MiXCR on the 5' RACE reads; one entry per CDR3 protein. The top ten clones hold approximately 13% of a sample with approximately 580,000 distinct CDR3 sequences, about a fifth of them seen once. The sequenced sample consisted of PBMCs or a T cell subset sorted from them (not recorded which). Receptors were obtained from an adult woman who had mild COVID-19 (a few samples of this study predate the infection). Cell type and time point are not known.

This clonotype was counted between two and nine times. V usage is TRBV6-5 and J usage is TRBJ2-3; D might be TRBD1 (5 bases). The CDR3 totals 13 residues. V was cut by 4 bases and J by 4 bases, with 9 bases left in between. Germline CDR1 is MNHEY and CDR2 is SVGAGI. The CDR3 loop is CASSSGYADTQYF. CDR3 sequence (DNA): TGTGCCAGCAGTTCAGGGTACGCAGATACGCAGTATTTT.

V gene TRBV20-1 combines with J gene TRBJ2-1; 8 nucleotides match TRBD2. Germline CDR1 reads DFQATT; CDR2 reads SNEGSKA (reference sequence). V was clipped by 3 bases and J by 7 bases; unmatched bases: 14. This CDR3 contains 16 residues. CDR3 region: CSARGFVSGDGNEQFF. The CDR3 coding sequence is TGCAGTGCTAGGGGGTTTGTTAGCGGGGACGGGAATGAGCAGTTCTTC.

The chain carries TRBV19 and TRBJ2-1; D unclear. The CDR3 runs to 12 residues. Trimming stripped 4 bases from V and 5 bases from J, with 6 bases between. In germline, CDR1 is LNHDA, CDR2 SQIVND (reference sequence). The CDR3 here is CASSKLDNEQFF. Written as DNA, the CDR3 is TGTGCCAGTAGTAAACTTGACAATGAGCAGTTCTTC.

This clonotype was counted between two and nine times. V usage is TRBV12-3 or TRBV12-4 and J usage is TRBJ1-1, with unresolved D. The CDR3 is 13 amino acids. V was clipped by 7 bases and J by 3 bases, with 12 bases between them. The CDR3 loop reads CASTPNVYTEAFF. CDR3 nucleotide sequence: TGTGCCAGCACCCCAAACGTGTACACTGAAGCTTTCTTT.

This clonotype occurred many times. The V gene is TRBV18, the J gene TRBJ2-4, with 10 bases lining up with TRBD2. The J segment lost 6 bases and the V segment lost 6 bases, leaving 14 bases of the junction unmatched. The V gene's germline CDR1 is KGHSH and CDR2 LQKENI. This CDR3 region has 17 residues. CDR3 amino acids: CASSALAGEGFANIQYF. The CDR3, as DNA: TGTGCCAGCTCGGCTCTAGCGGGGGAAGGTTTCGCAAACATTCAGTACTTC.

This clonotype has a handful of counts. The J gene is TRBJ1-1, the V gene TRBV5-1, with D possibly being TRBD1 (6 bases). The CDR3 totals 15 residues. V was pared by 0 bases and J by 2 bases, with 11 bases between. CDR1 SGHRS and CDR2 YFSETQ come from the germline V gene. The CDR3 nucleotides read TGCGCCAGCAGCTTGGTACCGGGGGGCAACACTGAAGCTTTCTTT. This codes for CASSLVPGGNTEAFF.

This clonotype has only a few counts. V usage is TRBV12-3 or TRBV12-4 and J usage is TRBJ2-7, with D possibly matching TRBD1 (6 bases). V was cut by 4 bases and J by 0 bases, with 10 bases left in between. This CDR3 contains 14 residues. CDR3 bases: TGTGCCAGCAGTTACCGGGACAACTCCTACGAGCAGTACTTC. This codes for CASSYRDNSYEQYF.

This clonotype has a handful of counts. The V gene is TRBV27, the J gene TRBJ1-1; D is uncertain. Trimming shortened V by 0 bases and J by 1 base, and 12 bases separated the two germline ends. Germline CDR1 is MNHEY and CDR2 is SMNVEV (reference sequence). CDR3 length equals 16 residues. CDR3 bases: TGTGCCAGCAGTTTATCCCGACAACCCGCGAACACTGAAGCTTTCTTT. This translates into CASSLSRQPANTEAFF.

The V gene is TRBV5-1, the J gene TRBJ2-1; 10 nucleotides agree with TRBD1. The CDR3 is made up of 14 amino acids. Germline CDR1 is SGHRS and CDR2 is YFSETQ. V dropped 7 bases and J dropped 7; count of bases not matched to a gene: 8. This CDR3 is CASARDRGTNEQFF. The CDR3 region has the DNA TGCGCCAGCGCCCGGGACAGGGGTACTAATGAGCAGTTCTTC.

This clonotype was counted only a few times. The V gene is TRBV29-1, the J gene TRBJ1-2, with D hard to call. CDR1 and CDR2 (germline): SQVTM, ANQGSEA. Trimming took 3 bases from V and 0 from J, leaving 14 bases between them. This CDR3 spans 15 amino acids. Here the CDR3 reads CSVEYRRQSNYGYTF. CDR3 DNA: TGCAGCGTTGAGTACCGTAGACAATCTAACTATGGCTACACCTTC.

In this sample, this clonotype turned up a few times. The rearrangement uses TRBV25-1 and TRBJ1-2, with unresolved D. The CDR3 contains 11 residues. The germline CDR1 and CDR2 sequences are MGHDK and SYGVNS. The V and J ends lost 3 bases and 5 bases respectively, with 4 bases between them. DNA of the CDR3: TGTGCCAGCAGTGACATATATGGCTACACCTTC. Protein product: CASSDIYGYTF.

This rearrangement joins TRBV5-1 to TRBJ1-1; 8 positions match TRBD1. The CDR3 consists of 13 residues. CDR1 is SGHRS and CDR2 is YFSETQ in the germline V gene. The V and J ends lost 4 bases and 5 bases, in that order; junction bases with no gene match: 4. CDR3 coding DNA: TGCGCCAGCAGCACACAGGGGGGTACTGAAGCTTTCTTT. As protein: CASSTQGGTEAFF.

CDR3 sequence: CASSQDIRGNTEAFF. CDR3 bases: TGTGCCAGCAGCCAAGATATCAGGGGGAACACTGAAGCTTTCTTT. The chain employs TRBV14 and TRBJ1-1; possibly TRBD1 for D (6 bases). The germline gives CDR1 SGHDN, CDR2 FVKESK. Trimming shortened V by 0 bases and J by 1 base, and 9 bases separated the two germline ends. The CDR3 consists of 15 residues. The full variable domain, in which reference TRBV14 and TRBJ1-1 provide the parts outside the CDR3, is EAGVTQFPSHSVIEKGQTVTLRCDPISGHDNLYWYRRVMGKEIKFLLHFVKESKQDESGMPNNRFLAERTGGTYSTLKVQPAELEDSGVYFCASSQDIRGNTEAFFGQGTRLTVV.

This clonotype was found a few times. The chain has TRBV7-9 and TRBJ1-6, with TRBD1 matching 9 bases. The CDR3 length is 16 residues. Per the germline V gene, CDR1 is SEHNR and CDR2 is FQNEAQ (reference sequence). V shed 1 base, J shed 6 bases, and the junction held 4 bases outside the gene matches. The CDR3 DNA reads TGTGCCAGCAGCTTAGACTCGGGACAGGGTAATTCACCCCTCCACTTT. Amino acid sequence: CASSLDSGQGNSPLHF.

This clonotype was seen a handful of times. The chain carries TRBV5-1 and TRBJ2-1, with 13 bases matching TRBD2. Germline V lookup: CDR1 SGHRS, CDR2 YFSETQ. Trimming removed 3 bases from V and 9 bases from J; junction bases left unmatched: 9. The CDR3 contains 16 residues. The CDR3: CASSSRLAGGPTEQFF. The CDR3 DNA reads as TGCGCCAGCAGCTCCCGACTAGCGGGAGGCCCGACTGAGCAGTTCTTC.

This clonotype was counted a few times. The chain links TRBV7-2 to TRBJ2-7; D is unclear. The CDR3 runs 14 residues. Germline V gene data show CDR1 as SGHTA and CDR2 as FQGNSA. V was cut by 2 bases and J by 6 bases, with 14 bases left in between. DNA for the CDR3: TGTGCCAGCAGCTTAATGGGCCCAGTGGGCGAGCAGTACTTC. Its translation: CASSLMGPVGEQYF.

The chain joins TRBV18 to TRBJ2-7; D may match TRBD1 or TRBD2 (6 bases each). The length of the CDR3 is 14 residues. The germline gives CDR1 KGHSH, CDR2 LQKENI. Trimming took 3 bases from V and 7 from J, leaving 16 bases between them. CDR3 loop: CASSPDRSSGEQYF. CDR3 nucleotide sequence: TGTGCCAGCTCACCCGACAGGTCGAGCGGGGAGCAGTACTTC.

This clonotype is a singleton in its sample. The CDR3 region is CASSFIPATRGTGELFF. The CDR3 DNA sequence: TGCGCCAGCAGCTTCATACCGGCTACACGAGGCACCGGGGAGCTGTTTTTT. The chain couples TRBV5-1 to TRBJ2-2, with no clear D. The CDR3 extends over 17 amino acids. Germline V gene data show CDR1 as SGHRS and CDR2 as YFSETQ. The germline V and J ends were trimmed by 2 bases and 4 bases, with 18 bases remaining between them.

This clonotype was observed a few times. The chain joins TRBV11-3 to TRBJ2-1; D remains unclear. Germline CDR1 and CDR2: SGHNT and YENEEA. CDR3 length: 14 amino acids. Trimming removed 1 base at V and 7 bases at J, with 11 bases between. CDR3 in DNA: TGTGCCAGCAGCTTAGGGGGTAGTAGGAATGAGCAGTTCTTC. Amino acids: CASSLGGSRNEQFF.

This clonotype was counted many times. J is TRBJ2-3 and V is TRBV7-2, with TRBD2 matching over 7 bases. Germline assignment: CDR1 SGHTA and CDR2 FQGNSA. This CDR3 is built from 14 residues. The V and J ends lost 8 bases and 2 bases, in that order; junction bases with no gene match: 7. Written as DNA, the CDR3 is TGTGCCAGCGCTAGCGGATGGTTCACAGATACGCAGTATTTT. Residues: CASASGWFTDTQYF.

A few counts support this clonotype. V usage is TRBV5-1 and J usage is TRBJ2-1, with 7 bases identical to TRBD2. The CDR3 length is 14 residues. With V trimmed by 4 bases and J by 7 bases, 8 bases remained unmatched. Germline CDR1 and CDR2: SGHRS and YFSETQ. CDR3 sequence: CASSTGLVGNEQFF. The DNA for the CDR3 is TGCGCCAGCAGCACCGGACTAGTAGGGAATGAGCAGTTCTTC.

DNA of the CDR3: TGTGCCACCGAATTGACTAGCCGTAGCACAGATACGCAGTATTTT. Amino acid sequence: CATELTSRSTDTQYF. V gene TRBV12-3 or TRBV12-4 combines with J gene TRBJ2-3; 7 bases map to TRBD2. J lost 0 bases, V lost 10 bases, and 10 bases had no gene match. The CDR3 extends over 15 amino acids.

This clonotype turned up a few times. The CDR3 sequence is CASSQVTTGGYGYTF. CDR3 DNA: TGCGCCAGCAGCCAAGTGACGACAGGGGGCTATGGCTACACCTTC. The V call is TRBV4-1, the J call TRBJ1-2, with 9 positions matching TRBD1. V shed 1 base, J shed 4 bases, and the junction held 4 bases outside the gene matches. CDR1 and CDR2 from the germline V gene are MGHRA and YSYEKL. The CDR3 sequence is 15 residues long.

The DNA for the CDR3 is TGCGCCAGCAAGTCGGCAGAGCGGGTCACTGAAGCTTTCTTT. Its translation is CASKSAERVTEAFF. The rearrangement joins TRBV10-2 to TRBJ1-1, with unresolved D. The germline V gene encodes CDR1 WSHSY and CDR2 SAAADI. This CDR3 spans 14 amino acids. Trimming removed 7 bases at V and 4 bases at J, with 16 bases between.

This clonotype was counted only a few times. The CDR3 DNA is TGTGCCAGCAGCTTAGTCATAGGGGGGCGCAACGGGGAGCTGTTTTTT. This translates into CASSLVIGGRNGELFF. This chain joins TRBV7-6 and TRBJ2-2; D possibly uses TRBD1 or TRBD2 (6 bases each). Deletions cut 1 base from V and 7 bases from J, with 16 bases between. This CDR3 has 16 amino acids. Germline CDR1 is SGHVS and CDR2 is FNYEAQ.

In its sample, this clonotype was seen a few times. The V call is TRBV6-5, the J call TRBJ1-1; D possibly corresponds to TRBD1 (5 bases). The CDR3 runs 14 residues. V gave up 5 bases and J gave up 4 bases, with 14 bases separating them. Germline CDR1 is MNHEY and CDR2 is SVGAGI. CDR3 amino acids: CASSHQEGATEAFF. For the CDR3, the DNA is TGTGCCAGCAGTCACCAGGAAGGGGCCACTGAAGCTTTCTTT.

This clonotype was found a few times. The chain uses TRBV7-9 and TRBJ1-5; tentatively, D is TRBD1 (5 bases). Germline assignment: CDR1 SEHNR and CDR2 FQNEAQ (reference sequence). The CDR3 has 17 residues. The V end lost 1 base, the J end lost 3 bases, and 16 bases lay between the germline ends. The CDR3 spells CASSLGRPAGPNQPQHF. The CDR3 bases are TGTGCCAGCAGCTTAGGACGGCCGGCAGGGCCCAATCAGCCCCAGCATTTT.

CDR3 in amino acids: CASRLTADYGYTF. The CDR3 nucleotides are TGTGCCAGCAGGTTGACAGCTGACTATGGCTACACCTTC. The chain employs TRBV7-9 and TRBJ1-2; maybe TRBD1 (5 bases). CDR1 is SEHNR and CDR2 is FQNEAQ in the germline V gene (reference sequence). V lost 6 bases to trimming and J lost 3 bases, with 11 bases between them. This CDR3 has 13 amino acids.

This chain joins TRBV7-9 and TRBJ1-5; D is possibly TRBD1 (5 bases). This CDR3 has 13 amino acids. The V and J ends lost 2 bases and 7 bases respectively, with 9 bases between them. In germline, CDR1 is SEHNR, CDR2 FQNEAQ (reference sequence). The CDR3 DNA sequence: TGTGCCAGCAGCTTACTGGGGGAGCAGCCCCAGCATTTT. Translated, it gives CASSLLGEQPQHF.

The CDR3 DNA sequence: TGTGCCAGCAGCCAAGAGACTAGCGACAGGGGAGATACGCAGTATTTT. This codes for CASSQETSDRGDTQYF. V gene TRBV4-2 combines with J gene TRBJ2-3; D is perhaps TRBD1 or TRBD2 (8 bases each). The CDR3 covers 16 residues. Germline values: CDR1 LGHNA, CDR2 YNFKEQ. Trimming removed 0 bases from V and 5 bases from J, with 15 bases in between.

This clonotype was seen only a few times. The chain joins TRBV7-2 to TRBJ2-1; 8 nucleotides match TRBD1. Looked up from germline, CDR1 is SGHTA and CDR2 is FQGNSA. The CDR3 has 14 residues. The V gene end was trimmed by 5 bases and the J gene end by 6 bases; junction bases not matched to a gene: 6. The CDR3 spells CASSLSTGVNEQFF. CDR3 coding DNA: TGTGCCAGCAGCCTCTCGACAGGGGTCAATGAGCAGTTCTTC. Using reference TRBV7-2 and TRBJ2-1 for the parts outside the CDR3, the full variable domain is GAGVSQSPSNKVTEKGKDVELRCDPISGHTALYWYRQSLGQGLEFLIYFQGNSAPDKSGLPSDRFSAERTGGSVSTLTIQRTQQEDSAVYLCASSLSTGVNEQFFGPGTRLTVL.

V usage is TRBV2 and J usage is TRBJ2-3, with 8 bases matching TRBD1. This CDR3 has 13 amino acids. Germline-derived CDR1 and CDR2 are SNHLY and FYNNEI. J gave up 5 bases and V 5 bases, and 3 bases lay outside the gene matches. The CDR3, as DNA: TGTGCCAGCAGTCGACAGGGGTTAGATACGCAGTATTTT. Amino acid sequence: CASSRQGLDTQYF. Using reference TRBV2 and TRBJ2-3 for the parts outside the CDR3, the full variable domain is EPEVTQTPSHQVTQMGQEVILRCVPISNHLYFYWYRQILGQKVEFLVSFYNNEISEKSEIFDDQFSVERPDGSNFTLKIRSTKLEDSAMYFCASSRQGLDTQYFGPGTRLTVL.